The 5 T cell receptor beta chains listed next were all sequenced from one sample in a study of long-term antiretroviral therapy in people with HIV. An immunoSEQ assay, version v3.0, was performed at survey level. Clones were sequenced by immunoSEQ multiplex PCR, and TCRdb holds only the in-frame ones, with some missing. The repertoire holds fewer than 55,000 clones, with roughly 95% as singletons. Sequenced here: unsorted PBMCs, sampled 3.7 years after starting antiretroviral therapy. All receptors derive from a woman in her fifties or sixties with HIV.

The CDR3 DNA reads TGTGCCAGCGCCAACACCGGGGAGCTGTTTTTT. It is translated as CASANTGELFF. This chain connects TRBV2 to TRBJ2-2; D gene ambiguous. The ends were cut back, 8 bases at V and 2 bases at J, with 3 bases in the middle. Germline V lookup: CDR1 SNHLY, CDR2 FYNNEI. The CDR3 is 11 residues long.

The rearrangement uses TRBV5-4 and TRBJ2-3, with D perhaps TRBD2 (6 bases). Germline-derived CDR1 and CDR2 are SGHNT and YYREEE (reference sequence). This CDR3 has 13 amino acids. Trimming pared 9 bases from V and 0 bases from J, leaving 11 bases between. CDR3 protein: CATQLASTDTQYF. CDR3 bases: TGTGCCACCCAACTAGCTAGCACAGATACGCAGTATTTT.

The chain joins TRBV2 to TRBJ1-5, with TRBD1 matching over 7 bases. Looked up from germline, CDR1 is SNHLY and CDR2 is FYNNEI. V trimming: 4 bases; J trimming: 3 bases; junction bases outside the gene matches: 3. The CDR3 loop spans 14 amino acids. CDR3 sequence: CASSGQGHNQPQHF. CDR3 DNA sequence: TGTGCCAGCAGTGGACAGGGACACAATCAGCCCCAGCATTTT.

The chain links TRBV5-1 to TRBJ2-5, with TRBD1 as a possible D gene (5 bases). Between the trimmed V and J ends, which lost 3 bases and 1 base, there was a span of 10 bases. Germline loops: CDR1 SGHRS, CDR2 YFSETQ. The CDR3 runs 14 residues. CDR3 nucleotides: TGCGCCAGCAGCTGGGGCTCCAGCCAAGAGACCCAGTACTTC. Translation: CASSWGSSQETQYF.

The CDR3 region has the DNA TGTGCCAGCAGTGGACAGGGGATACCTAATGAAAAACTGTTTTTT. Translating it yields CASSGQGIPNEKLFF. The gene calls are TRBV6-5 and TRBJ1-4, with 9 bases matching TRBD1. CDR1 MNHEY and CDR2 SVGAGI come from the germline V gene. This CDR3 region has 15 residues. V was pared by 5 bases and J by 3 bases, with 4 bases of the junction left unmatched.